The sample holds one count of the clone carrying this T cell receptor beta chain. The authors' processing: Nucleated cell counts were estimated from reference gene primer amplification. Assay: immunoSEQ multiplex PCR; the TCRdb copy retains only in-frame clones and omits some. V and J calls and clone size are those listed in that table; D and trimming were worked out from the DNA. The table has about 90,000 clones, 75% to 85% seen once. This CDR3 comprises 13 residues. Germline V lookup: CDR1 MDHEN, CDR2 SYDVKM. Trimming took off 10 bases at V and 5 bases at J, with 14 bases between the two ends. This sample is drawn from a study of blood T cell repertoires in COVID-19. Across the whole study: COVID-19 samples from acute and convalescent phases originated in the United States, Italy and Spain. T cells, B-cell-depleted T cells, or PBMCs supplied cDNA or gDNA.

V is TRBV28 and J is TRBJ2-2, with D perhaps matching TRBD1 (7 bases). The source material was peripheral blood. The sequence was collected from a woman aged 70-85 years with acute or convalescent COVID-19. The DNA for the CDR3 is TGTGCCACCCGGACAGGAGGGACCGGGGAGCTGTTTTTT. It encodes CATRTGGTGELFF.